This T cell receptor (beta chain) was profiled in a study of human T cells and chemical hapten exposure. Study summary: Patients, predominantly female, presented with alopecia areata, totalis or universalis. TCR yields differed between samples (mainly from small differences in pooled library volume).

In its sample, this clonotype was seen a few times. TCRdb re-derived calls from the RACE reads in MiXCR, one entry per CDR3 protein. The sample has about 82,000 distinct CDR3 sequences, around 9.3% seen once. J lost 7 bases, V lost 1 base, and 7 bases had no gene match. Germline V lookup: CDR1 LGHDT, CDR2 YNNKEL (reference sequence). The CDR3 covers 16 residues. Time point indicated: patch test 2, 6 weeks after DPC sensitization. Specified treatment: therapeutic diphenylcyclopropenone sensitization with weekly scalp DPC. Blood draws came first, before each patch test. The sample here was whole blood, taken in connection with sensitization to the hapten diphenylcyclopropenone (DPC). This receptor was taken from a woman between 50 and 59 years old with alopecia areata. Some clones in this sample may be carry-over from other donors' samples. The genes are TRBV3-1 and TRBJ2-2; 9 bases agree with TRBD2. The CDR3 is CASSQAPGLAIGELFF. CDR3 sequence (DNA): TGTGCCAGCAGCCAAGCGCCGGGACTAGCAATCGGGGAGCTGTTTTTT.